This TCR beta chain was sequenced for a study of patients and donors after allogeneic stem cell transplantation. This clonotype was detected once. TCRdb reanalysed the RT-PCR reads using MiXCR and keeps one entry per CDR3 protein. The table has about 200,000 distinct CDR3 sequences, around two fifths seen once. Input material: blood, either unsorted or a sorted T cell fraction (not recorded which). This receptor was obtained from a human donor who was either an allogeneic HSCT recipient or a stem cell or donor lymphocyte infusion donor (not recorded which). It is not recorded whose cells these are; they may come from a transplant donor.

CDR3 DNA: TGTGCCAGCAGTTCCCTGACAGGGGGCCATTCACCCCTCCACTTT. It is translated as CASSSLTGGHSPLHF. The chain carries TRBV12-3 or TRBV12-4 and TRBJ1-6, with 10 bases that match TRBD1. V shed 4 bases and J 8 bases; nucleotides not matched to a gene: 5. The CDR3 is made up of 15 amino acids.